A selection of T cell receptor beta chains follows, all from one sample in a study of cytomegalovirus exposure and HLA in healthy donors. Assay: immunoSEQ multiplex PCR; the TCRdb copy retains only in-frame clones and omits some. The sample records about 57,000 clones, approximately 80% being singletons. Sequencing was carried out using PBMCs. These receptors were collected from a man aged 25 to 40 in good health and CMV-seronegative. CDR3s leave out the opening cysteine and the closing phenylalanine or tryptophan.

j_call v_call cdr3_aa
TRBJ2-7 TRBV6-6 ASSPLGTGYEQY
TRBJ2-2 TRBV4-3 ASSQDDRDAGELF
TRBJ2-7 TRBV19 ASSIAGAYEQY
TRBJ2-2 TRBV6-6 ASSYSDKNTGELF
TRBJ2-7 TRBV7-9 ASSLEGTQSYEQY
TRBJ1-1 TRBV25-1 ASSNGDTEAF
TRBJ2-5 TRBV29-1 SVAPRGRETQY
TRBJ2-4 TRBV7-9 ASSLGGDIQY
TRBJ2-7 TRBV5-1 ASSLEQGEFYEQY
TRBJ2-3 TRBV11-2 ASSLLAGWPDTQY
TRBJ2-6 TRBV28 ASTEPGWRSGGPGANVLT
TRBJ2-5 TRBV28 ASSPAGPRETQY
TRBJ1-6 TRBV9 ASSVAEGGVTPLH
TRBJ1-2 TRBV11-2 ASSRIRDRGSGYGYT
TRBJ1-2 TRBV9 ASSPGQGAGGYT
TRBJ2-1 TRBV9 ASSHSRSSGRNEQF
TRBJ1-2 TRBV29-1 SVEGQGLYGYT
TRBJ1-1 TRBV18 ASSPRQSATEAF
TRBJ2-3 TRBV6-5 ASSSRQGGTDTQY
TRBJ2-5 TRBV5-1 ASSWDSKETQY
TRBJ1-4 TRBV7-2 ASSSTASDGEKLF
TRBJ1-1 TRBV7-9 ASTGGKNTEAF
TRBJ2-5 TRBV7-8 ASSFGGLRETQY
TRBJ2-3 TRBV19 ASTASGTITDTQY
TRBJ2-7 TRBV30 AWSPSSYEQY
TRBJ2-6 TRBV7-3 ASSSDSLGANVLT
TRBJ2-3 TRBV6-4 ASSDSTSGSPDTQY
TRBJ2-7 TRBV6-6 ASIDLGNSYEQY
TRBJ2-1 TRBV27 ASSFYLAGGRGNEQF
TRBJ2-1 TRBV14 ASSQGFTQF
TRBJ1-2 TRBV10-3 AISELGDGGDGYT
TRBJ2-3 TRBV30 AWNRPTSRGADTQY
TRBJ1-2 TRBV28 ASSPTGLVYGYT
TRBJ2-3 TRBV29-1 SFGLAGDQQY
TRBJ1-1 TRBV19 ASRGGRGTEAF
TRBJ1-1 TRBV6-6 ASSYGRAEAF
TRBJ2-7 TRBV7-2 ASSSETGPYEQY
TRBJ2-1 TRBV9 ASSVEGGNEQF
. TRBV2 ASEGGHEQY
TRBJ2-4 TRBV19 ASSPGTSLKNIQY
TRBJ2-6 TRBV6-1 ASSDGGVGANVLT
TRBJ2-7 TRBV7-9 ASSPIGAYEQY
TRBJ2-7 TRBV13 ASSIGTSGTPYEQY
TRBJ1-6 TRBV19 ASRGQGDNSPLH
TRBJ1-1 TRBV12-2 ASRVTGIEAF
TRBJ1-3 TRBV11-2 ASSSKNTIY
TRBJ2-2 TRBV5-4 ASSLGFSGTGELF
. TRBV6-5 ASRNRGSYEQY
TRBJ1-2 TRBV7-2 ASSSQGAEFGGYT
TRBJ1-2 TRBV4-3 ASSQDPGHHYGYT
TRBJ2-5 TRBV4-1 ASSQEVSVGQGPRETQY
TRBJ1-6 TRBV6-6 ASSFGRPLH
TRBJ2-5 TRBV6-5 ASRPPGRGETQY
TRBJ1-1 TRBV10-3 AIRGVNTEAF